These 30 T cell receptor beta chains originate from one sample sequenced in a study of identical twins (dated by TCRdb to 2016 to 2017). Library method: 5' RACE. TCRdb lists the instrument as Illumina HiSeq 2000. TCRdb trimmed the raw reads at Q25, called clones with MiXCR and kept productive beta chains. A single entry per CDR3 protein holds the most common genes and DNA from its merged rows. The sample yields about 810,000 distinct CDR3 sequences; 9% to 15% were counted once. The top ten constitute 1.5% to 2% of the sample. These data were also filed under a second study, of yellow fever vaccine responses in identical twins.

Sequencing used PBMCs. Receptors originate from a woman aged 18-29 years in good health.

This clonotype appeared many times. The rearrangement links TRBV25-1 to TRBJ1-1, with D possibly matching TRBD1 (5 bases). The CDR3 is 14 amino acids. Trimming took 4 bases from V and 4 from J, leaving 13 bases between them. Germline CDR1 reads MGHDK; CDR2 reads SYGVNS. This CDR3 is CASSGGLQTTEAFF. In DNA form, the CDR3 reads TGTGCCAGCAGTGGGGGACTGCAGACCACTGAAGCTTTCTTT.

The sample holds a few counts of this clonotype. The rearrangement links TRBV5-6 to TRBJ2-1; 11 bases align to TRBD2. Germline V CDR1 and CDR2: SGHDT, YYEEEE. The CDR3 is made up of 18 amino acids. The trim removed 0 bases at V and 4 bases at J, leaving 9 bases unmatched. The CDR3, as DNA: TGTGCCAGCAGCTTGGTGTCTAGCGGGGGGTCTGCTTACAATGAGCAGTTCTTC. Translating gives CASSLVSSGGSAYNEQFF.

The gene calls are TRBV9 and TRBJ2-1; D is possibly TRBD1 (6 bases). V was trimmed by 0 bases and J by 1 base, leaving 8 bases between them. CDR1 is SGDLS, CDR2 YYNGEE, per germline. The CDR3 has 15 amino acids. CDR3 DNA sequence: TGTGCCAGCAGCGTAGGGGGGCAGTCCTACAATGAGCAGTTCTTC. Encoded protein: CASSVGGQSYNEQFF.

There are a few counts of this clonotype. This rearrangement joins TRBV12-3 or TRBV12-4 to TRBJ2-7; 13 bases are shared with TRBD2. V shed 3 bases, J shed 4 bases, and the junction held 9 bases outside the gene matches. The CDR3 loop spans 17 amino acids. CDR3 residues: CASSLTSGRPGSYEQYF. For the CDR3, the DNA is TGTGCCAGCAGTTTGACTAGCGGGAGGCCAGGCTCTTACGAGCAGTACTTC.

This clonotype appeared a few times. This chain connects TRBV5-1 to TRBJ2-1, with D unclear. This CDR3 spans 15 amino acids. In germline, CDR1 is SGHRS, CDR2 YFSETQ. V lost 4 bases and J lost 6, with 17 bases in between. Written as DNA, the CDR3 is TGCGCCAGCAGCGCCATCCGTGTCAGTAGCAATGAGCAGTTCTTC. Protein sequence: CASSAIRVSSNEQFF.

This sequence joins TRBV10-3 and TRBJ2-5; D may be TRBD2 (5 bases). Trimming cost V 0 bases and J 5 bases, with 10 bases left between them. Germline assignment: CDR1 ENHRY and CDR2 SYGVKD. The CDR3 extends over 14 amino acids. The CDR3 here is CAISESDGIETQYF. DNA of the CDR3: TGTGCCATCAGTGAGTCGGACGGGATTGAGACCCAGTACTTC.

The table lists this clonotype with a few counts. V is TRBV4-2 and J is TRBJ2-1; 14 bases agree with TRBD2. From germline, CDR1 is LGHNA and CDR2 YNFKEQ. V gave up 0 bases and J gave up 9 bases; unmatched junction bases: 7. The CDR3 loop spans 17 amino acids. The CDR3 coding sequence is TGTGCCAGCAGCCAAGAACCGGGACTAGCGGGAGCTTCTGAGCAGTTCTTC. Translating it yields CASSQEPGLAGASEQFF.

This clonotype was seen a handful of times. The chain joins TRBV4-1 to TRBJ2-5; D gene unclear. Germline V lookup: CDR1 MGHRA, CDR2 YSYEKL. With 3 bases removed from V and 3 bases from J, the gap between germline ends came to 5 bases. The CDR3 consists of 12 residues. The CDR3 protein is CASSHNKETQYF. In nucleotides, the CDR3 is TGCGCCAGCAGCCATAACAAAGAGACCCAGTACTTC.

This clonotype has just a few counts. The V call is TRBV7-9, the J call TRBJ1-2, with 8 bases matching TRBD1. The CDR3 spans 15 residues. V gave up 1 base and J gave up 8 bases; unmatched junction bases: 9. CDR1 SEHNR and CDR2 FQNEAQ come from the germline V gene (reference sequence). The DNA of the CDR3 is TGTGCCAGCAGCTTAGTTGCAGGGGGCGCGGGCGGCTACACCTTC. It is translated as CASSLVAGGAGGYTF.

This clonotype was picked up a small number of times. The rearrangement uses TRBV5-1 and TRBJ2-1, with D perhaps TRBD2 (7 bases). The CDR3 covers 17 residues. Germline CDR1 reads SGHRS; CDR2 reads YFSETQ. V gave up 4 bases and J gave up 1 base, with 18 bases separating them. This CDR3 is CASSRVQGRDSYNEQFF. The CDR3 DNA follows: TGCGCCAGCAGCAGGGTCCAGGGGAGGGATTCCTACAATGAGCAGTTCTTC.

This clonotype was counted ten times or more. The chain has TRBV12-3 or TRBV12-4 and TRBJ2-5, with TRBD2 matching over 11 bases. This CDR3 is built from 15 residues. The J segment lost 4 bases and the V segment lost 7 bases, leaving 8 bases of the junction unmatched. CDR3 in amino acids: CASTPSGLAGETQYF. The DNA for the CDR3 is TGTGCCAGCACCCCGAGTGGACTAGCGGGAGAGACCCAGTACTTC.

This clonotype was recorded many times. This chain joins TRBV11-2 and TRBJ2-1; 7 nucleotides line up with TRBD2. Germline V lookup: CDR1 SGHAT, CDR2 FQNNGV. Trimming cost V 5 bases and J 10 bases; bases outside gene matches: 5. This CDR3 has 12 amino acids. The CDR3 coding sequence is TGTGCCAGCAGCCTCAGTAGCGGGGAGCAGTTCTTC. Encoded protein: CASSLSSGEQFF.

This clonotype was seen many times. The chain employs TRBV6-1 and TRBJ2-1; D gene unclear. This CDR3 contains 13 residues. Germline CDR1 and CDR2: MNHNS and SASEGT. With 6 bases removed from V and 0 bases from J, the gap between germline ends came to 6 bases. CDR3 in DNA: TGTGCCAGCAGGCTAAGCTCCTACAATGAGCAGTTCTTC. Translated, it gives CASRLSSYNEQFF.

This clonotype was seen many times. This chain uses TRBV20-1 with TRBJ2-1; no clear D gene. The CDR3 consists of 14 residues. V was shortened by 1 base and J by 5 bases, with 12 bases between the two germline ends. The germline V gene has CDR1 DFQATT and CDR2 SNEGSKA (reference sequence). The CDR3 loop reads CSARGLLLHNEQFF. The DNA of the CDR3 is TGCAGTGCTAGAGGTTTACTTCTCCACAATGAGCAGTTCTTC.

This clonotype was observed a few times. The chain carries TRBV7-6 and TRBJ2-2, with D tentatively TRBD1 or TRBD2 (6 bases each). V lost 2 bases to trimming and J lost 3 bases, with 19 bases between them. Germline CDR1 and CDR2: SGHVS and FNYEAQ. This CDR3 region has 18 residues. CDR3 in amino acids: CASSLTDVLGGDTGELFF. The CDR3 DNA sequence: TGTGCCAGCAGCTTAACAGACGTTCTCGGGGGCGACACCGGGGAGCTGTTTTTT.

The chain uses TRBV7-9 and TRBJ2-7; 7 nucleotides align to TRBD2. Trimming removed 6 bases from V and 0 bases from J; junction bases left unmatched: 11. CDR1 is SEHNR and CDR2 is FQNEAQ in the germline V gene (reference sequence). CDR3 size: 16 residues. The CDR3 sequence is CASSKTASGFSYEQYF. The CDR3 DNA reads as TGTGCCAGCAGTAAAACCGCTAGCGGTTTCTCCTACGAGCAGTACTTC.

This clonotype was picked up many times. The rearrangement links TRBV29-1 to TRBJ1-2; possibly TRBD1 for D (5 bases). The V and J ends lost 6 bases and 0 bases respectively, with 11 bases between them. The germline V gene has CDR1 SQVTM and CDR2 ANQGSEA. This CDR3 contains 13 residues. The CDR3 loop reads CSVLTGANYGYTF. The CDR3 DNA sequence: TGCAGCGTGCTGACGGGGGCTAACTATGGCTACACCTTC.

This clonotype has at least ten counts. The V call is TRBV3-1, the J call TRBJ2-3; 7 bases line up with TRBD2. V shed 0 bases, J shed 3 bases, and the junction held 6 bases outside the gene matches. Germline values: CDR1 LGHDT, CDR2 YNNKEL (reference sequence). The CDR3 has 16 residues. CDR3 loop: CASSQDAGRRTDTQYF. The CDR3 bases are TGTGCCAGCAGCCAAGATGCCGGGAGGAGGACAGATACGCAGTATTTT.

This clonotype was counted many times. The V call is TRBV6-2 or TRBV6-3, the J call TRBJ2-3; D may be TRBD2 (5 bases). Trimming left V 5 bases short and J 4 bases short, with 13 bases between. This CDR3 has 14 amino acids. The germline CDR1 and CDR2 sequences are MNHEY and SVGEGT. The CDR3 DNA sequence: TGTGCCAGCAGTACTAGTTCCGAAGCAGATACGCAGTATTTT. It is translated as CASSTSSEADTQYF.

This clonotype occurred a few times. The rearrangement uses TRBV29-1 and TRBJ2-5; TRBD2 agrees at 8 bases. Trimming cost V 3 bases and J 1 base; bases outside gene matches: 4. The CDR3 is 14 amino acids. From germline, CDR1 is SQVTM and CDR2 ANQGSEA. CDR3 in DNA: TGCAGCGTTGATTGGACTAGCCTCCAAGAGACCCAGTACTTC. It encodes CSVDWTSLQETQYF.

This clonotype appeared many times. The V gene is TRBV6-5, the J gene TRBJ1-6, with D uncertain. Germline V gene lookup returns CDR1 MNHEY and CDR2 SVGAGI. This CDR3 comprises 14 residues. V was shortened by 4 bases and J by 10 bases, with 14 bases between the two germline ends. This CDR3 is CASSLEGLRSPLHF. As DNA, the CDR3 is TGTGCCAGCAGTTTGGAGGGCTTACGGTCACCCCTCCACTTT.

This clonotype came up many times. V usage is TRBV4-2 and J usage is TRBJ2-2; 8 bases fit TRBD2. Germline assignment: CDR1 LGHNA and CDR2 YNFKEQ. The CDR3 consists of 13 residues. With 7 bases clipped from V and 7 bases from J, the junction kept 5 bases outside the gene matches. CDR3 nucleotide sequence: TGTGCCAGCAAGCGGGAGCGGGGCGGGGAGCTGTTTTTT. Encoded protein: CASKRERGGELFF.

The table lists this clonotype with a few counts. J is TRBJ2-1 and V is TRBV25-1; 7 positions match TRBD2. With 2 bases clipped from V and 7 bases from J, the junction kept 8 bases outside the gene matches. Per the germline V gene, CDR1 is MGHDK and CDR2 is SYGVNS. The length of the CDR3 is 15 residues. CDR3 nucleotides: TGTGCCAGCAGTGAAACTAGCGATAGAAGGAATGAGCAGTTCTTC. Encoded protein: CASSETSDRRNEQFF.

The V call is TRBV11-2, the J call TRBJ1-4; D may be TRBD1 (5 bases). The CDR3 spans 15 residues. Germline CDR1 is SGHAT and CDR2 is FQNNGV. The V end was cut by 5 bases, the J end by 7 bases, with 17 bases between. Here the CDR3 reads CASSQGGGLSEKLFF. The CDR3 region has the DNA TGTGCCAGCAGCCAGGGCGGGGGTCTGAGTGAAAAACTGTTTTTT.

This clonotype was seen a handful of times. The chain couples TRBV20-1 to TRBJ2-1; D call uncertain. Trimming stripped 6 bases from V and 9 bases from J, with 15 bases between. Looked up from germline, CDR1 is DFQATT and CDR2 is SNEGSKA (reference sequence). This CDR3 comprises 12 residues. The DNA of the CDR3 is TGCAGTGCCAAAAAGTCGGATCTTGAGCAGTTCTTC. Its protein product is CSAKKSDLEQFF.

J is TRBJ1-1 and V is TRBV10-3; D not certain. V dropped 6 bases and J dropped 2 bases, with 4 bases sitting between them. This CDR3 comprises 11 residues. Germline V gene sequence: CDR1 ENHRY, CDR2 SYGVKD. This CDR3 is CAISDNTEAFF. The CDR3 nucleotides read TGTGCCATCAGCGATAACACTGAAGCTTTCTTT.

This clonotype was counted a few times. This CDR3 reads CSTQGPGNTEAFF. CDR3 in DNA: TGCAGCACACAGGGGCCGGGGAACACTGAAGCTTTCTTT. The chain couples TRBV29-1 to TRBJ1-1; the match to TRBD1 covers 7 bases. Germline V gene data show CDR1 as SQVTM and CDR2 as ANQGSEA. The CDR3 loop spans 13 amino acids. J was trimmed by 1 base and V by 8 bases; bases with no gene match: 7.

This clonotype has a count of ten or more. The chain uses TRBV10-3 and TRBJ2-5; no definite D call. Trimming took 0 bases from V and 4 from J, leaving 12 bases between them. The germline CDR1 and CDR2 sequences are ENHRY and SYGVKD. The CDR3 is 15 residues long. The DNA for the CDR3 is TGTGCCATCAGTGAGTCCCGCTCCTTGGGAGAGACCCAGTACTTC. It codes for CAISESRSLGETQYF.

This chain's CDR3 is CASSLAPVEKLFF. CDR3 bases: TGTGCCAGCAGCTTAGCACCGGTTGAAAAACTGTTTTTT. The gene calls are TRBV7-9 and TRBJ1-4; D not resolved. V shed 0 bases and J shed 7 bases, with 6 bases lying between them. There are 13 residues in the CDR3. Germline V gene sequence: CDR1 SEHNR, CDR2 FQNEAQ (reference sequence).

In this sample, this clonotype turned up a few times. V and J are TRBV6-1 and TRBJ2-1; no clear D gene. V lost 5 bases, J lost 7 bases, and 12 bases lay in between. There are 13 residues in the CDR3. Looked up from germline, CDR1 is MNHNS and CDR2 is SASEGT. This CDR3 is CASSPTVGNEQFF. The CDR3 DNA reads as TGTGCCAGCAGTCCAACAGTAGGGAATGAGCAGTTCTTC.